The following is a T cell receptor (beta chain) sequence with its context. This entry comes from a study of control samples from healthy donors and cancer patients. Deletions cut 1 base from V and 4 bases from J, with 14 bases between. Looked up from germline, CDR1 is SGHVS and CDR2 is FQNEAQ. The CDR3 contains 16 residues. The table came from immunoSEQ multiplex PCR; TCRdb's copy has only in-frame clones and leaves some out. The sample includes under 150,000 clones, more than 80% of them seen just once. The gene calls are TRBV7-8 and TRBJ1-5; D gene uncertain. This clonotype was obtained from a woman in her fifties or sixties with colorectal cancer. Sample: PBMCs. The CDR3 reads CASSLGGLTQNQPQHF. The CDR3 bases are TGTGCCAGCAGCTTAGGCGGCCTAACTCAAAATCAGCCCCAGCATTTT.